This TCR beta chain emerged from a study of T cell repertoires in cytomegalovirus infection. Looking at the study overall: Matching HLA type, along with CMV infection, was indicated by public TCR beta signatures. General study findings and limits: HLA-C-restricted CMV-specific TCR beta clonotypes were dominant in the ex vivo response. Accumulated public TCR beta family frequency recognized individuals carrying CMV together with the relevant HLA.

TCRdb used MiXCR to reprocess the reads, holding one entry per CDR3 protein. This table holds approximately 500,000 distinct CDR3 sequences, about 15% found once. With respect to this clonotype: Its antigen is undetermined.

The clonotype comes from a human donor in good health (CMV status not recorded). Some clones in this sample may be carry-over from other donors' samples. Sequencing was performed on CD8+ T cells from PBMCs.

CDR3 nucleotide sequence: TGTGCCAGCAGTGTGGGACTAGCGGGGGAGCAGTACTTC. Amino acid sequence: CASSVGLAGEQYF. J is TRBJ2-7 and V is TRBV27, with 13 bases identical to TRBD2. The V segment lost 5 bases and the J segment 7 bases; nucleotides outside the gene matches: 2. CDR3 length: 13 residues. Germline V CDR1 and CDR2: MNHEY, SMNVEV (reference sequence).